This T cell receptor (beta chain) originates from a study of blood T cell repertoires in COVID-19. Study-wide context: Both acute and convalescent COVID-19 samples were obtained from the United States, Italy and Spain. The cDNA or gDNA used as material had been derived from T cells, B-cell-depleted T cells, or PBMCs.

Clones were sequenced by immunoSEQ multiplex PCR, and TCRdb holds only the in-frame ones, with some missing. The repertoire has approximately 300,000 clones, about 93% of them found once; the top ten carry more than 6%. Trimming left V 3 bases short and J 7 bases short, with 19 bases between. Per the germline V gene, CDR1 is KGHSH and CDR2 is LQKENI. The CDR3 runs 15 residues. The chain has TRBV18 and TRBJ2-7, with D perhaps TRBD2 (6 bases). The receptor comes from a woman in her 30s with COVID-19, enrolled during active disease. The sample taken for sequencing was peripheral blood. CDR3 in amino acids: CASSPNEGGMWEQYF. As DNA, the CDR3 is TGTGCCAGCTCACCGAATGAGGGAGGTATGTGGGAGCAGTACTTC.